These T cell receptor beta chains were read from a single sample in a study of cytomegalovirus exposure and HLA in healthy donors. Here immunoSEQ multiplex PCR was the method, and the copy in TCRdb shows in-frame clones only, minus some. The sample lists roughly 92,000 clones, about four fifths seen once, with about 32% in the top ten. Input material: PBMCs. These receptor sequences come from a man in his fifties in good health and CMV-seropositive. Both conserved end residues are part of each CDR3.

J: TRBJ2-7; V: TRBV5-6; CDR3: CASSFRDYPLQYF
J: TRBJ1-1; V: TRBV4-1; CDR3: CASSQIIQGTTEAFF
J: TRBJ1-5; V: TRBV30; CDR3: CAWSVRGSNQPQHF
J: TRBJ1-2; V: TRBV29-1; CDR3: CSGSGTNYGYTF
J: TRBJ1-1; V: TRBV6-6; CDR3: CAGWQGTRNTEAFF
J: TRBJ2-7; V: TRBV27; CDR3: CASGTSGTSYEQYF
J: TRBJ2-1; V: TRBV27; CDR3: CASSGLPASEDEQFF
J: TRBJ2-2; V: TRBV7-3; CDR3: CASSLGASVGELFF
J: TRBJ2-7; V: TRBV15; CDR3: CATSSDLSGSAYEQYF
J: TRBJ2-7; V: TRBV5-4; CDR3: CASSKTTSGSPYEQYF
J: TRBJ2-1; V: TRBV9; CDR3: CASSVGGGYNEQFF
J: TRBJ2-1; V: TRBV5-6; CDR3: CASSSTGGSEQFF
J: TRBJ2-1; V: TRBV5-1; CDR3: CASSPGTSGNYNEQFF
J: TRBJ2-3; V: TRBV5-6; CDR3: CASSLDLGTDTQYF
J: TRBJ1-3; V: TRBV29-1; CDR3: CSVETEGNTIYF
J: TRBJ2-7; V: TRBV27; CDR3: CASSLGTAVTEQYF
J: TRBJ2-5; V: TRBV5-1; CDR3: CASSRDRQETQYF
J: TRBJ2-7; V: TRBV5-4; CDR3: CASSPGGGALISYEQYF
J: TRBJ2-6; V: TRBV4-2; CDR3: CASSQGARLSGANGLTF
J: TRBJ2-3; V: TRBV5-6; CDR3: CASSSGGLPSDTQYF
J: TRBJ1-2; V: TRBV2; CDR3: CASSVPNADFAANYGYTF
J: TRBJ2-7; V: TRBV15; CDR3: CATSRDPATYEQYF
J: TRBJ2-5; V: TRBV11-2; CDR3: CASSFSGSAQETQYF
J: TRBJ2-2; V: TRBV5-1; CDR3: CASGPGLAGGTGELFF
J: TRBJ2-2; V: TRBV25-1; CDR3: CASTARGTGELFF
J: TRBJ1-1; V: TRBV19; CDR3: CATGNRGRFSEAFF
J: TRBJ2-7; V: TRBV10-2; CDR3: CASSRQGEGYEQYF
J: TRBJ2-7; V: TRBV6-5; CDR3: CASSPTDRGSREQYF
J: TRBJ1-6; V: TRBV11-2; CDR3: CASSLFTGGWSPLHF
J: TRBJ2-7; V: TRBV4-2; CDR3: CASSPGLAGSYEQYF
J: TRBJ2-1; V: TRBV11-3; CDR3: CASSFLGGDNEQFF
J: TRBJ1-1; V: TRBV5-1; CDR3: CASAGTGGGNTEAFF
J: TRBJ2-3; V: TRBV6-6; CDR3: CASSYSRGGTDTQYF
J: TRBJ2-7; V: TRBV6-6; CDR3: CASSYGQGSYEQYF
J: TRBJ2-1; V: TRBV6-6; CDR3: CASSKNRDREQFF
J: TRBJ2-1; V: TRBV10-3; CDR3: CAISPRAVSYNEQFF
J: TRBJ1-2; V: TRBV5-1; CDR3: CASSLAGRGDGYTF
J: TRBJ1-5; V: TRBV6-6; CDR3: CASSPWEKPQHF
J: TRBJ2-1; V: TRBV7-9; CDR3: CASRDSGDEQFF
J: TRBJ1-4; V: TRBV27; CDR3: CASSLQGPVWEKLFF
J: TRBJ1-2; V: TRBV5-1; CDR3: CASSLGLDRAHGYTF
J: TRBJ1-2; V: TRBV6-6; CDR3: CASNLDPGNYGYTF
J: TRBJ2-1; V: TRBV29-1; CDR3: CSVDWTGTGERQFF
J: TRBJ2-7; V: TRBV12-5; CDR3: CASAGRAYEQYF
J: TRBJ1-2; V: TRBV27; CDR3: CASSWGGQQNGYTF
J: TRBJ1-2; V: TRBV19; CDR3: CASSKTGTVYGYTF
J: TRBJ1-5; V: TRBV19; CDR3: CASMAGGGQPQHF
J: TRBJ1-1; V: TRBV7-2; CDR3: CASSRVGRGTEAFF
J: TRBJ2-1; V: TRBV10-2; CDR3: CASSAIPLGPKKFF
J: TRBJ2-7; V: TRBV7-9; CDR3: CSSSYLGAYEQYF
J: TRBJ1-2; V: TRBV25-1; CDR3: CASSELGDLDIYGYTF
J: TRBJ1-1; V: TRBV19; CDR3: CASSGRTGESKNTEAFF
J: TRBJ1-1; V: TRBV7-9; CDR3: CASSEIEGQGNTEAFF
J: TRBJ2-2; V: TRBV7-2; CDR3: CASSPAGSANTGELFF
J: TRBJ2-7; V: TRBV19; CDR3: CASSGRHSGGYEQYF